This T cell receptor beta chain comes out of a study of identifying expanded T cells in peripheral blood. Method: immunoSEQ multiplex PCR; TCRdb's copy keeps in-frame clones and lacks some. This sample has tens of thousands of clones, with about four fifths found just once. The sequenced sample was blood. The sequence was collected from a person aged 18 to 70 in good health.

The CDR3 reads CASSYSRSPSYEQYF. The CDR3 coding sequence is TGTGCCAGCAGTTACTCAAGGTCCCCCTCCTACGAGCAGTACTTC. The chain employs TRBV6-5 and TRBJ2-7, with D hard to call. Germline CDR1 MNHEY, CDR2 SVGAGI. V was shortened by 0 bases and J by 0 bases, with 9 bases between the two germline ends. This CDR3 region has 15 residues.